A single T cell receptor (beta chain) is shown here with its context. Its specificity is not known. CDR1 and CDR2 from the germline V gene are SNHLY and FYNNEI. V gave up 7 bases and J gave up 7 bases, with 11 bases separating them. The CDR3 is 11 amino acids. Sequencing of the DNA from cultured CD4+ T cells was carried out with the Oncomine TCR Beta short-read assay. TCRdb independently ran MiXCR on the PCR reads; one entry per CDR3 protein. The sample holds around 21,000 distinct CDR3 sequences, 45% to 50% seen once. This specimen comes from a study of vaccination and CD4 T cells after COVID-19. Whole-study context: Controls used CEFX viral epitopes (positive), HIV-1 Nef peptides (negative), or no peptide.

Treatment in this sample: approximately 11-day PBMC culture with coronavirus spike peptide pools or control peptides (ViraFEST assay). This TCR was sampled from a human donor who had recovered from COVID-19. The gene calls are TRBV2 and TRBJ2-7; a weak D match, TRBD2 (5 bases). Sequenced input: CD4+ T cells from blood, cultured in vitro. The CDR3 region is CASIGGREQYF. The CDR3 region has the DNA TGTGCCAGCATTGGAGGTCGAGAGCAGTACTTC.